This TCR beta chain derives from a study of blood T cell repertoires in COVID-19. Study-wide context: Nucleic acid was either cDNA or gDNA, and it came from T cells, B-cell-depleted T cells, or PBMCs.

Sequencing used immunoSEQ multiplex PCR; TCRdb keeps in-frame clones, though not all of them. The data contain 250,000 or so clones, roughly 86% of them singletons. The CDR3 has 18 residues. Germline CDR1 MGHDK, CDR2 SYGVNS. V lost 8 bases to trimming and J lost 5 bases, with 30 bases between them. Study members were between 18 and 89 years old and lived in approximately 25 US regions. The chain is built from TRBV25-1 and TRBJ1-2; D uncertain. This sequence originates from a woman in her 30s with acute COVID-19. The sample taken for sequencing was PBMCs or T cells enriched from blood (not recorded which). The CDR3 coding sequence is TGTGCCAGCTCGAACTCCGGGAAGGAAACTGCTAAATGGTATGGCTACACCTTC. This gives the protein CASSNSGKETAKWYGYTF.